Here is one T cell receptor (beta chain) with its context. No antigen is known for it. Per-nucleotide qualities are absent, and no much larger clonotype sits a single base away. Germline trimming amounts to 2 bases on V and 9 bases on J, with 15 as the count of junction bases outside the gene matches. The CDR3 has 17 amino acids, counting the end cysteine and phenylalanine. The DNA shown is the 51-base CDR3, in frame from base 1. The germline V gene encodes CDR1 LGHNA and CDR2 YNFKEQ. TCRbeta CDR3 regions were amplified from genomic DNA by means of the immunoSEQ Assay, a bias-controlled multiplex PCR. The published analysis was carried out like this. Nucleated cell counts per sample were estimated from amplification of reference gene primers within the assay. To quantify the absolute abundance of each unique TCRbeta CDR3 rearrangement, sequence reads were collapsed and filtered. For each sample, productive Simpson clonality was calculated as the square root of Simpson's diversity index across productive rearrangements. The source is immuneACCESS, and TCRdb retained only in-frame sequences with V and J called. Part of the clones is not carried over; for the studies checked, unresolved V genes explain less than half of this, and the remainder is unexplained. V and J calls and clone size follow that table, whereas D and trimming were derived from the DNA. The sample has 360,000 or so clones on record, less than 90% of them singletons. The ten largest clonotypes hold about 4.8% of the sample.

Participants in the prospective study were aged about 18 to 95 years, lived in under 30 United States geographic areas, and enrolled through a virtual design. To assign participants to cohorts, the prospective study relied on clinical history that participants themselves reported in a screening survey and a study questionnaire. ImmuneRACE Cohort 3 recovered participants were defined by two consecutive negative NP/OP PCR tests, healthcare professional clearance, or symptom resolution. In the prospective study, whole blood, serum and a nasopharyngeal or oropharyngeal swab were collected from each participant by mobile phlebotomists. Additional blood draws and questionnaires over a roughly two-month period could optionally be provided by prospective study participants. Before DNA extraction, prospective study blood samples were shipped either frozen or at room temperature. This sample is drawn from a study of blood T cell repertoires in COVID-19 (dated by TCRdb to about 2020). For context, the study as a whole: Samples from collaborators originated in the United States, Italy and Spain and spanned both the acute and convalescent phases of COVID-19. Subjects who had been exposed to COVID-19, were actively infected with it, or had recovered from it provided the deeply sampled blood TCRbeta repertoires that made up the dataset. The samples were drawn from the first 160 participants of the ongoing ImmuneRACE study and from 1,200 or so subjects provided by 6 global collaborators. HLA class I and class II types, where available, came from metadata supplied by the sample provider rather than from assay-based typing. The sample metadata nearly always contained a de-identified subject ID, COVID-19 status, age in years and sex. The repertoires were released in a freely available public database meant as a resource for research on the immune response to SARS-CoV-2. The material from the prospective study consisted of cDNA or gDNA derived from T cells, B-cell-depleted T cells, or PBMCs.

Paper-wide results and their limitations: How much clinical and demographic metadata was included differed by source and by participant, and the metadata was provided uncurated.

Recombination linked TRBV4-2 to TRBJ2-1; TRBD1 aligns with 8 central bases. The sequence was collected from a woman between 50 and 59 years old who had recovered from COVID-19. Source material: PBMCs or T cells enriched from blood (not recorded which). CDR3 loop: CASSQNLRQGQDIEQFF. The DNA sequence is as follows: TGTGCCAGCAGCCAAAATTTACGACAGGGACAGGATATTGAGCAGTTCTTC.